This TCR beta chain was found in a study of beta chain features in type 1 diabetes. Study findings and constraints: Moderately but significantly shorter TCRB CDR3s were found in Type 1 diabetes patients in all four CD4+ subsets.

Sequencing targeted expressed TCRB transcripts, as all isolated RNA had been reverse transcribed. Data came from immunoSEQ multiplex PCR; TCRdb stores just in-frame clones and leaves some out. The repertoire has some 330,000 clones, approximately 10% of them found once; the top ten carry approximately 0.016%. Comments on this clone: Its antigen is currently unknown.

The CDR3 is 16 amino acids. CDR1 is MDHEN and CDR2 is SYDVKM in the germline V gene. The J segment lost 1 base and the V segment lost 6 bases, leaving 9 bases of the junction unmatched. The chain employs TRBV28 and TRBJ2-4, with 7 positions matching TRBD1. The receptor comes from a woman in her 30s in good health. The sequencing input was naive CD4+ T cells from blood. The CDR3 loop is CASSLGQPTAKNIQYF. DNA for the CDR3: TGTGCCAGCAGCCTGGGACAGCCTACGGCCAAAAACATTCAGTACTTC.